The clone carrying this T cell receptor (beta chain) was observed a single time. Regarding treatment: some 20 received Ad26.COV2.S at low or high dose, single or two shots; 5 received placebo; per-sample allocation not given. Specimens were obtained on day 63 following the first vaccine or placebo injection. Some clones are missing from TCRdb's copy, which holds only in-frame ones; the method was immunoSEQ multiplex PCR. The sample includes fewer than 400,000 clones, 85% to 90% seen only once; the top ten take under 2%. Germline V gene sequence: CDR1 MNHGY, CDR2 SVAAGI. V shed 9 bases, J shed 2 bases, and the junction held 7 bases outside the gene matches. The CDR3 is 15 amino acids. The sample comes from a study of Ad26.COV2.S vaccination and SARS-CoV-2 variants. Across the study: Ad26.COV2.S shots went into the muscle once or twice, 56 days apart.

The sample in question was peripheral blood, obtained in a trial of Ad26.COV2.S vaccine versus placebo. The source of this sequence is a person aged 18-60 years who received the Ad26.COV2.S COVID-19 vaccine or a placebo. This chain joins TRBV6-9 and TRBJ2-6, with TRBD2 matching 7 bases. Here the CDR3 reads CARYGGRTGANVLTF. In DNA, the CDR3 is TGTGCCAGATACGGGGGGAGGACTGGGGCCAACGTCCTGACTTTC.